A single sample gave rise to the 29 T cell receptor beta chains below, sequenced in a study of T cell clonotyping in hematopoietic cell transplantation (dated by TCRdb to the early 2020s). Library construction relied on the immunoSEQ multiplex PCR assay. Entries here come from immuneACCESS through TCRdb and include only in-frame sequences with V and J called. Some clones fail to appear in such tables; in the studies checked, an unresolved V gene covers under half of the shortfall, and the cause of the remainder is unknown. The sample table holds about 69,000 clones, of which 94% were seen once. The ten largest clones add up to about 1.5% of the sample. The sequenced sample was peripheral blood mononuclear cells. These receptors originate from a man aged 50 to 60 in good health. Some clones in this sample may be carry-over from other donors' samples.

The chain has TRBV29-1 and TRBJ2-7; D is perhaps TRBD2 (6 bases). Germline V gene sequence: CDR1 SQVTM, CDR2 ANQGSEA. V lost 4 bases and J 2 bases, leaving 21 bases between the germline ends. The CDR3 contains 16 residues. The CDR3 spells CSVGGVGTLTPYEQYF. The CDR3 DNA follows: TGCAGCGTTGGGGGGGTCGGGACTCTCACCCCCTACGAGCAGTACTTC.

The gene calls are TRBV27 and TRBJ2-5, with TRBD2 matching 8 bases. The CDR3 spans 14 residues. The J segment lost 1 base and the V segment lost 10 bases, leaving 8 bases of the junction unmatched. Germline values: CDR1 MNHEY, CDR2 SMNVEV (reference sequence). The CDR3 protein is CATHRAGAQETQYF. The CDR3 DNA reads as TGTGCCACCCATAGAGCGGGAGCCCAAGAGACCCAGTACTTC.

The chain has TRBV18 and TRBJ1-2; 9 bases match TRBD1. The CDR3 has 16 residues. From germline, CDR1 is KGHSH and CDR2 LQKENI. J lost 5 bases, V lost 2 bases, and 9 bases had no gene match. CDR3 DNA: TGTGCCAGCTCACCATCACAGGGGGCGTCTCCTTATGGCTACACCTTC. It specifies CASSPSQGASPYGYTF.

This chain uses TRBV9 with TRBJ2-7, with TRBD2 matching over 9 bases. The V segment lost 3 bases and the J segment 5 bases; nucleotides outside the gene matches: 6. The CDR3 loop spans 14 amino acids. Germline lookup yields CDR1 SGDLS and CDR2 YYNGEE. CDR3 region: CASSERTSENEQYF. CDR3 nucleotide sequence: TGTGCCAGCAGCGAACGGACTAGCGAGAACGAGCAGTACTTC.

This clone appeared once. This chain joins TRBV2 and TRBJ1-2; 7 bases match TRBD1. In germline, CDR1 is SNHLY, CDR2 FYNNEI. J was trimmed by 5 bases and V by 6 bases; bases with no gene match: 6. This CDR3 spans 13 amino acids. In nucleotides, the CDR3 is TGTGCCAGCAGGGGGGACAGCTTATATGGCTACACCTTC. This encodes CASRGDSLYGYTF.

V gene TRBV29-1 combines with J gene TRBJ1-1; D is unclear. CDR1 SQVTM and CDR2 ANQGSEA come from the germline V gene. Trimming pared 7 bases from V and 8 bases from J, leaving 17 bases between. This CDR3 comprises 12 residues. CDR3 in amino acids: CSASLSSREAFF. CDR3 in DNA: TGCAGCGCTTCTCTTTCTTCCAGGGAAGCTTTCTTT.

This clone is a singleton in its sample. The chain uses TRBV5-8 and TRBJ1-2; D call uncertain. Germline CDR1 reads SGHTS; CDR2 reads YDEGEE. The CDR3 loop spans 13 amino acids. Deletions cut 4 bases from V and 4 bases from J, with 11 bases between. The CDR3 is CASSRPGFYGYTF. The CDR3 coding sequence is TGTGCCAGCAGCCGGCCCGGGTTCTATGGCTACACCTTC.

The chain couples TRBV29-1 to TRBJ2-1; the D gene is possibly TRBD1 (5 bases). The CDR3 is 13 amino acids. From germline, CDR1 is SQVTM and CDR2 ANQGSEA. Trimming removed 7 bases at V and 0 bases at J, with 10 bases between. CDR3 region: CSAGRASYNEQFF. The CDR3 DNA is TGCAGCGCCGGCAGGGCCTCCTACAATGAGCAGTTCTTC.

The chain recombines TRBV11-2 with TRBJ1-1; no definite D call. Between the trimmed V and J ends, which lost 5 bases and 4 bases, there was a span of 14 bases. The germline CDR1 and CDR2 sequences are SGHAT and FQNNGV. The CDR3 runs 14 residues. CDR3 coding DNA: TGTGCCAGCAGCCGTACTGGAAGCGTCACTGAAGCTTTCTTT. Translated, it gives CASSRTGSVTEAFF.

The V gene is TRBV28, the J gene TRBJ1-2; 7 bases line up with TRBD1. The CDR3 totals 18 residues. In germline, CDR1 is MDHEN, CDR2 SYDVKM. V trimming: 7 bases; J trimming: 3 bases; junction bases outside the gene matches: 20. CDR3 bases: TGTGCCAGCAACCTGATGTACGGTAGGGACAGACACGACTATGGCTACACCTTC. Translation: CASNLMYGRDRHDYGYTF.

The rearrangement uses TRBV5-6 and TRBJ2-7, with a weak D call TRBD1 (6 bases). CDR3 size: 15 residues. Deletions cut 1 base from V and 7 bases from J, with 18 bases between. Germline V gives CDR1 SGHDT, CDR2 YYEEEE. The chain's CDR3 is CASSLLLAPQGEQYF. The CDR3 DNA reads as TGTGCCAGCAGCTTGTTGCTAGCACCCCAGGGGGAGCAGTACTTC.

This clone was seen a single time. The chain is built from TRBV19 and TRBJ2-5; D might be TRBD1 or TRBD2, each matching 5 bases. There are 14 residues in the CDR3. CDR1 is LNHDA, CDR2 SQIVND, per germline (reference sequence). V lost 5 bases to trimming and J lost 4 bases, with 14 bases between them. The DNA for the CDR3 is TGTGCCAGTAGTGGAGAGGGGTCAATAGAGACCCAGTACTTC. It codes for CASSGEGSIETQYF.

The chain carries TRBV7-9 and TRBJ2-5; the match to TRBD2 covers 12 bases. The CDR3 is made up of 16 amino acids. Germline trimming cut 1 base from V and 4 bases from J; bases unmatched to any gene: 4. Germline V gene sequence: CDR1 SEHNR, CDR2 FQNEAQ (reference sequence). CDR3 sequence reads: CASSLGLAGVGETQYF. The CDR3 DNA follows: TGTGCCAGCAGCTTAGGACTAGCGGGAGTAGGAGAGACCCAGTACTTC.

The V call is TRBV7-2, the J call TRBJ1-5; TRBD1 aligns across 9 bases. There are 16 residues in the CDR3. Germline V gene sequence: CDR1 SGHTA, CDR2 FQGNSA. Germline trimming cut 0 bases from V and 5 bases from J; bases unmatched to any gene: 5. The CDR3 is CASSLADRGGHQPQHF. In nucleotides, the CDR3 is TGTGCCAGCAGCTTAGCGGACAGGGGAGGACATCAGCCCCAGCATTTT.

The chain links TRBV9 to TRBJ2-1; D gene unclear. V was trimmed by 2 bases and J by 5 bases, leaving 8 bases between them. Germline V CDR1 and CDR2: SGDLS, YYNGEE. This CDR3 comprises 13 residues. CDR3 in DNA: TGTGCCAGCAGCGTTAGCCTTGACAATGAGCAGTTCTTC. This gives the protein CASSVSLDNEQFF.

The chain links TRBV4-2 to TRBJ2-1; a possible D gene is TRBD2 (5 bases). V lost 1 base and J 0 bases, leaving 10 bases between the germline ends. This CDR3 is built from 16 residues. Germline CDR1 LGHNA, CDR2 YNFKEQ. CDR3 in DNA: TGTGCCAGCAGCCAAGCTATGAGGGCCTCCTACAATGAGCAGTTCTTC. It codes for CASSQAMRASYNEQFF.

V and J are TRBV28 and TRBJ1-2, with D possibly being TRBD1 (5 bases). V dropped 4 bases and J dropped 4 bases, with 10 bases sitting between them. CDR3 size: 13 residues. Germline V lookup: CDR1 MDHEN, CDR2 SYDVKM. CDR3 loop: CASSSDRTYGYTF. The CDR3 region has the DNA TGTGCCAGCAGTTCAGACAGAACCTATGGCTACACCTTC.

The chain uses TRBV6-5 and TRBJ1-1; weak D call: TRBD1 (5 bases). This CDR3 is 13 amino acids long. Germline CDR1 reads MNHEY; CDR2 reads SVGAGI. V lost 6 bases, J lost 5 bases, and 13 bases lay in between. CDR3 sequence (DNA): TGTGCCAGCAGAGGTGTCGGGGGGACTGAAGCTTTCTTT. Encoded protein: CASRGVGGTEAFF.

The chain is built from TRBV5-1 and TRBJ2-7, with 11 bases identical to TRBD1. Germline CDR1 and CDR2: SGHRS and YFSETQ. There are 15 residues in the CDR3. The junction had 5 bases not matched to a gene; V was cut back by 4 bases and J by 2 bases. CDR3 nucleotides: TGCGCCAGCAGCGGGGGACAGGGGGGTACCTACGAGCAGTACTTC. It is translated as CASSGGQGGTYEQYF.

The chain links TRBV19 to TRBJ2-5, with 13 bases aligning to TRBD2. The CDR3 totals 14 residues. Trimming cost V 5 bases and J 5 bases; bases outside gene matches: 2. CDR1 is LNHDA and CDR2 is SQIVND in the germline V gene (reference sequence). The CDR3 DNA is TGTGCCAGTAGTTCGACTAGCGGGGGGGAGACCCAGTACTTC. Amino acids: CASSSTSGGETQYF.

This clone was seen once. This chain joins TRBV4-3 and TRBJ2-3; the match to TRBD2 covers 7 bases. The CDR3 is 16 residues long. Germline values: CDR1 LGHNA, CDR2 YSLEER. V shed 4 bases, J shed 6 bases, and the junction held 13 bases outside the gene matches. The CDR3: CASSLVKGGRGDTQYF. The CDR3 nucleotides are TGCGCCAGCAGCCTCGTCAAAGGCGGGAGAGGTGATACGCAGTATTTT.

The rearrangement links TRBV30 to TRBJ2-1, with 8 bases identical to TRBD1. After removal of 2 bases from V and 8 bases from J, the junction contained 2 bases not matched to a gene. Germline V gene sequence: CDR1 GTSNPN, CDR2 SVGIG (reference sequence). The CDR3 has 12 residues. The chain's CDR3 is CAWSPTGDEQFF. The DNA for the CDR3 is TGTGCCTGGAGTCCGACAGGGGATGAGCAGTTCTTC.

The rearrangement links TRBV30 to TRBJ2-1, with 7 bases matching TRBD2. CDR3 size: 13 residues. The V gene's germline CDR1 is GTSNPN and CDR2 SVGIG (reference sequence). The V gene end was trimmed by 0 bases and the J gene end by 9 bases; junction bases not matched to a gene: 5. Written as DNA, the CDR3 is TGTGCCTGGAGTGTACAACTAGCGTTTGAGCAGTTCTTC. This sequence encodes CAWSVQLAFEQFF.

The chain joins TRBV28 to TRBJ1-1; D is ambiguous. The CDR3 totals 13 residues. Trimming stripped 2 bases from V and 2 bases from J, with 6 bases between. Germline loops: CDR1 MDHEN, CDR2 SYDVKM. The CDR3 region has the DNA TGTGCCAGCAGTTTAACAGAAAACACTGAAGCTTTCTTT. Translating it yields CASSLTENTEAFF. Variable domain in full (rest from reference TRBV28 and TRBJ1-1): DVKVTQSSRYLVKRTGEKVFLECVQDMDHENMFWYRQDPGLGLRLIYFSYDVKMKEKGDIPEGYSVSREKKERFSLILESASTNQTSMYLCASSLTENTEAFFGQGTRLTVV.

This chain links TRBV28 with TRBJ1-5, with TRBD1 matching 8 bases. V trimming: 2 bases; J trimming: 4 bases; junction bases outside the gene matches: 16. The germline CDR1 and CDR2 sequences are MDHEN and SYDVKM. CDR3 length equals 19 residues. The CDR3 sequence: CASSLLSGQGWGANQPQHF. In DNA, the CDR3 is TGTGCCAGCAGTTTACTTTCAGGACAGGGATGGGGGGCTAATCAGCCCCAGCATTTT.

V is TRBV5-4 and J is TRBJ2-2, with D maybe TRBD1 (5 bases). Germline lookup yields CDR1 SGHNT and CDR2 YYREEE (reference sequence). This CDR3 region has 15 residues. The germline V and J ends were trimmed by 1 base and 4 bases, with 11 bases remaining between them. The CDR3 is CASSLNSQGTGELFF. In DNA form, the CDR3 reads TGTGCCAGCAGCTTGAACAGCCAGGGCACCGGGGAGCTGTTTTTT.

The chain joins TRBV28 to TRBJ1-2; 10 bases are a match to TRBD1. The germline gives CDR1 MDHEN, CDR2 SYDVKM. J lost 3 bases, V lost 5 bases, and 3 bases had no gene match. This CDR3 spans 14 amino acids. CDR3 in DNA: TGTGCCAGCAGTGAGACAGGGGGCCACTATGGCTACACCTTC. It specifies CASSETGGHYGYTF.

The chain employs TRBV14 and TRBJ1-2; D is undetermined. V was trimmed by 4 bases and J by 4 bases, leaving 10 bases between them. Germline CDR1 and CDR2: SGHDN and FVKESK. This CDR3 comprises 13 residues. CDR3 nucleotides: TGTGCCAGCAGCCTTGGCAGCCTCTATGGCTACACCTTC. It encodes CASSLGSLYGYTF.

This chain uses TRBV5-8 with TRBJ1-2; 8 nucleotides match TRBD1. J was trimmed by 1 base and V by 1 base; bases with no gene match: 12. This CDR3 is 18 amino acids long. Germline V CDR1 and CDR2: SGHTS, YDEGEE. The CDR3 region has the DNA TGTGCCAGCAGCTTGACGGCACGATCAGGGGGCAGTAACTATGGCTACACCTTC. Amino acids: CASSLTARSGGSNYGYTF. The full variable domain, its missing parts supplied by reference TRBV5-8 and TRBJ1-2, is EAGVTQSPTHLIKTRGQQATLRCSPISGHTSVYWYQQALGLGLQFLLWYDEGEERNRGNFPPRFSGRQFPNYSSELNVNALELEDSALYLCASSLTARSGGSNYGYTFGSGTRLTVV.